This note documents a single T cell receptor (beta chain) sequence. In the original workflow: Scientists estimated how many nucleated cells there were by amplifying reference gene primers. The protocol was immunoSEQ multiplex PCR, while the TCRdb copy is restricted to in-frame clones and leaves out a portion. D and trimming come from the DNA, and the V and J calls and clone size come from that table. The repertoire consists of about 99,000 clones, with approximately 88% occurring once and the leading ten covering 20% to 30%. The data were taken from a study of blood T cell repertoires in COVID-19. About the research overall: Material from acute and convalescent COVID-19 was sourced from the United States, Italy and Spain. Sources were T cells, B-cell-depleted T cells, or PBMCs; the material itself was cDNA or gDNA.

V was trimmed by 3 bases and J by 0 bases, leaving 17 bases between them. Germline V lookup: CDR1 KGHSH, CDR2 LQKENI. CDR3 length: 17 residues. The TCR comes from a man between 60 and 70 years old with acute or convalescent COVID-19. Sequenced: peripheral blood. The chain combines TRBV18 with TRBJ1-1; weak D call: TRBD1 (5 bases). The DNA of the CDR3 is TGTGCCAGCTCACCCCAGAGGCAGGGAAAATTGAACACTGAAGCTTTCTTT. This codes for CASSPQRQGKLNTEAFF. The full variable domain, its missing parts supplied by reference TRBV18 and TRBJ1-1, is NAGVMQNPRHLVRRRGQEARLRCSPMKGHSHVYWYRQLPEEGLKFMVYLQKENIIDESGMPKERFSAEFPKEGPSILRIQQVVRGDSAAYFCASSPQRQGKLNTEAFFGQGTRLTVV.